What follows is one T cell receptor beta chain and its context. The target of this receptor is not known. Base-call qualities are not available, and no considerably larger clone is one nucleotide away. This sample is drawn from a study of OX40 agonist ivuxolimab in advanced cancers. With regard to the full study: Ivuxolimab, which targeted the costimulatory receptor OX40 (CD134), was an agonistic, fully human IgG2 monoclonal antibody. Intravenous ivuxolimab was administered to patients every 2 weeks at six dose levels: 0.01, 0.1, 0.3, 1.5, 3 and 10 mg/kg. Of the approximately 53 patients in dose escalation, some 19 had hepatocellular carcinoma, some 15 had melanoma, 9 had renal cell carcinoma and 9 had head and neck cancer. A male proportion of almost 85% and a mean age of around 60 years, ranging from 23 to 79, were recorded for the dose-escalation cohort. Patients were allowed to have had prior anti-PD-1, anti-PD-L1 or anti-CTLA-4 therapy, and approximately 40% of the dose-escalation patients had previously received checkpoint inhibitors. Partial responses were achieved by three dose-escalation patients, of whom one had hepatocellular carcinoma and two had cutaneous melanoma. The point of sequencing TCRbeta in the periphery was to test whether ivuxolimab changed TCR sequence diversity and drove clonal T-cell expansion. The paper covers the monotherapy dose-escalation part of the phase I ivuxolimab trial, which included N ≈ 52 patients.

V was cut back by 5 bases and J by 3 bases, leaving a gap of 13 bases between them. Reading from cysteine to phenylalanine, the CDR3 counts 14 amino acids. The sequence is cut down to CDR3 DNA, 42 bases in frame from base 1. In the germline V gene (reference sequence), CDR1 corresponds to SEHNR and CDR2 to FQNEAQ. Genomic DNA was isolated from the sorted cells so that the TCRbeta CDR3 region could be sequenced. The immunoSEQ Assay was used to sequence the TCRbeta CDR3 regions. TCRdb provides this immuneACCESS table in a form limited to in-frame rearrangements. Some clones are lacking; in checked studies, under half of them reflect an unresolved V gene, and why the rest are absent is not known. The sample records approximately 82,000 clones, around 92% of which are singletons. The biggest ten clones account for 9% to 10% of the sample. Overall study outcomes, separate from this receptor: After ivuxolimab, expanded clones were on average more numerous among CD8+ T cells than among CD4+ T cells. Clonal expansion of both CD4+ and CD8+ blood T cells was observed from baseline to week 6 at doses 0.1 to 3.0 mg/kg. Low levels of normalized T-cell clonal expansion were also seen in some nonresponding patients. The antigen specificity of the clonally expanded peripheral T cells was not determined. In the 0.1-3.0 mg/kg groups, partial responders had among the lowest normalized peripheral clonal expansion, particularly in CD8+ T cells.

Patients with a history of autoimmune disease or receiving systemic immunosuppression were excluded from the trial. Peripheral blood for TCR sequencing was drawn from every dose cohort at baseline, at cycle 4 day 1 and at cycle 7 day 1. Samples came from an open-label, multicenter, first-in-human phase I dose-escalation trial of ivuxolimab. Adults with locally advanced or metastatic melanoma, renal cell carcinoma, hepatocellular carcinoma or head and neck squamous cell carcinoma were enrolled in the trial. Before TCR sequencing, CD4+ T cells and CD8+ T cells from peripheral blood were sorted into separate populations.

Sequencing used CD4+ or CD8+ T cells sorted from blood, obtained in a trial of the OX40 agonist ivuxolimab. The clonotype comes from an adult with an advanced solid tumor such as melanoma, head and neck, liver or kidney cancer. Here the chain combines TRBV7-9 and TRBJ2-5; the D segment cannot be called with confidence. Here the CDR3 is given as CASSPYGEKETQYF. The DNA sequence is TGTGCCAGCAGCCCCTACGGCGAGAAAGAGACCCAGTACTTC.